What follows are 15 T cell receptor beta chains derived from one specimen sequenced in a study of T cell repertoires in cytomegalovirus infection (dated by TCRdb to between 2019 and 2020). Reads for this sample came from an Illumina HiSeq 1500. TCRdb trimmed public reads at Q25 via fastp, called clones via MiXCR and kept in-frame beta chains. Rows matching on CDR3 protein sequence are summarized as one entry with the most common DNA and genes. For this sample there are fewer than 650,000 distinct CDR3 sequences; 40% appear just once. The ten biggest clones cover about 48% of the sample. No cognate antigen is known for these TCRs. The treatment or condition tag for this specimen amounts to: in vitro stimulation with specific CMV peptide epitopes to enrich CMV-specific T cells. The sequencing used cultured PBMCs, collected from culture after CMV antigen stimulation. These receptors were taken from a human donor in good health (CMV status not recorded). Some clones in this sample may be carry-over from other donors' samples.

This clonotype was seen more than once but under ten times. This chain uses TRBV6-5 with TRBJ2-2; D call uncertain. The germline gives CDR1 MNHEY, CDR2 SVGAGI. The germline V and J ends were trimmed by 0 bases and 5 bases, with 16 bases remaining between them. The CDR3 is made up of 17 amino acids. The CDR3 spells CASSYSTSGIRTGELFF. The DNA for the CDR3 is TGTGCCAGCAGTTACTCGACGTCAGGAATTCGGACCGGGGAGCTGTTTTTT.

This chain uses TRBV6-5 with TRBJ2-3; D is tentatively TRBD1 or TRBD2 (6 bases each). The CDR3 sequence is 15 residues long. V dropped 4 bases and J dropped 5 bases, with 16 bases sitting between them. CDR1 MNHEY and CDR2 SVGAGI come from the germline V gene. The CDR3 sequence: CASSWRARGEDTQYF. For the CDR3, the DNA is TGTGCCAGCAGTTGGAGGGCCAGGGGTGAAGATACGCAGTATTTT.

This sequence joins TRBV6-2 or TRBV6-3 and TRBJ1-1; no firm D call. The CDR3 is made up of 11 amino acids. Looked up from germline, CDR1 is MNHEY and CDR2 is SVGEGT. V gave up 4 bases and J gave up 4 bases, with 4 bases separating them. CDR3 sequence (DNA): TGTGCCAGCAGTTGGGTCACTGAAGCTTTCTTT. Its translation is CASSWVTEAFF.

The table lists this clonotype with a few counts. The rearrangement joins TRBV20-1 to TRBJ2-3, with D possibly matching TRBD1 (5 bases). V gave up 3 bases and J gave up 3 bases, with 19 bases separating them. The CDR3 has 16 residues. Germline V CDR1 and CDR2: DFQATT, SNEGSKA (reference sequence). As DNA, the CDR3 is TGCAGTGCTAGCCCCCCCACCGGACAAGGTACAGATACGCAGTATTTT. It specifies CSASPPTGQGTDTQYF.

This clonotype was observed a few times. CDR3 coding DNA: TGCGCCAGCAGCTTGGTAGTCACCTACAATGAGCAGTTCTTC. Its protein is CASSLVVTYNEQFF. This chain joins TRBV5-1 and TRBJ2-1; D unclear. The CDR3 is 14 amino acids. Trimming left V 0 bases short and J 2 bases short, with 6 bases between. Germline V gives CDR1 SGHRS, CDR2 YFSETQ.

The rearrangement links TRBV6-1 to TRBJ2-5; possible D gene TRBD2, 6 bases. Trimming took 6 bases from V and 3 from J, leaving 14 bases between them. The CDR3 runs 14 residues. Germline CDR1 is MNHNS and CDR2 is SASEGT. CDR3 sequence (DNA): TGTGCCAGCAGGAACCGGGGAGGCGAAGAGACCCAGTACTTC. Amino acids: CASRNRGGEETQYF.

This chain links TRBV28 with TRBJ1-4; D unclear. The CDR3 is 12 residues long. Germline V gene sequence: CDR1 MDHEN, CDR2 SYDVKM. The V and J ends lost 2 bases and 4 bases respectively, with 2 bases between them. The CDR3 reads CASSLLNEKLFF. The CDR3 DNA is TGTGCCAGCAGTTTACTTAATGAAAAACTGTTTTTT.

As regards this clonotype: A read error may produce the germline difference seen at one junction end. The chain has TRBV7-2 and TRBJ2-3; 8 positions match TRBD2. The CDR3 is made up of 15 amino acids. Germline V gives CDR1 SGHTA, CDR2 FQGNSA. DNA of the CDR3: TGTGCCAACAGCTTAACGGGAGGGAGCACAGATACGCAGTATTTT. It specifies CANSLTGGSTDTQYF.

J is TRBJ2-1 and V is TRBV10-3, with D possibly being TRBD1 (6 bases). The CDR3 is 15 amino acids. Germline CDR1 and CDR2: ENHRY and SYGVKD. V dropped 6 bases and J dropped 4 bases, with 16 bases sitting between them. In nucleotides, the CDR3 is TGTGCCATCAGGGTGGAACAGGGAGAATACAATGAGCAGTTCTTC. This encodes CAIRVEQGEYNEQFF.

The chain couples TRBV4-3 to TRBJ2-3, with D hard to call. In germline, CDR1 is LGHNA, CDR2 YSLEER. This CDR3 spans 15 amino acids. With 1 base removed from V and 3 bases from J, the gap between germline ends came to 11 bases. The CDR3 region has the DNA TGCGCCAGCAGCCAAGCCCGAAGGGTGACAGATACGCAGTATTTT. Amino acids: CASSQARRVTDTQYF.

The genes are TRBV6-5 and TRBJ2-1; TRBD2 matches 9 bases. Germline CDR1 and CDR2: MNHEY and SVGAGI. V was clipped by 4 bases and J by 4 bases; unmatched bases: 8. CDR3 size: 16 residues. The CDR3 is CASSFRLAAKYNEQFF. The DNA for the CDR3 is TGTGCCAGCAGTTTCCGACTAGCGGCTAAATACAATGAGCAGTTCTTC.

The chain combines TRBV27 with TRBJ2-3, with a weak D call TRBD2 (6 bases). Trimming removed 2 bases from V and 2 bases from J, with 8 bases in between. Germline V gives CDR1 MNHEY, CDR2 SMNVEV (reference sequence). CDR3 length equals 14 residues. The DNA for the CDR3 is TGTGCCAGCAGTTTACAACTAGCCACAGATACGCAGTATTTT. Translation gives CASSLQLATDTQYF.

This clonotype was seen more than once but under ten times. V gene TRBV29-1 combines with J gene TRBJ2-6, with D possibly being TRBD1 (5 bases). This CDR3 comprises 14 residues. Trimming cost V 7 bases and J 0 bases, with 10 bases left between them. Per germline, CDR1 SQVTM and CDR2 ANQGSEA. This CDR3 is CSARGHSGANVLTF. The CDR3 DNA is TGCAGCGCCCGAGGACACTCTGGGGCCAACGTCCTGACTTTC.

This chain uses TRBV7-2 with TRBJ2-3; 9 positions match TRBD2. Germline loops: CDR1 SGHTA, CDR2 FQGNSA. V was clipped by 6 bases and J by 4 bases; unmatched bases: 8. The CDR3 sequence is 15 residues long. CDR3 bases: TGTGCCAGCAGACCACCGGGACTAGCTCCAGATACGCAGTATTTT. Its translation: CASRPPGLAPDTQYF.

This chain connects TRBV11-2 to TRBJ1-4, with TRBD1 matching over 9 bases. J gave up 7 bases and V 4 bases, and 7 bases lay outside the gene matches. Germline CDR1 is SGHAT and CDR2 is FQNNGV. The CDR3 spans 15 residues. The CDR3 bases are TGTGCCAGCAGCTCTACAGGGGGCCTCGTTGAAAAACTGTTTTTT. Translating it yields CASSSTGGLVEKLFF.